This TCR beta chain was identified in a study of T cell repertoires in cytomegalovirus infection. TCRdb re-called the reads through MiXCR, storing one row per CDR3 protein. The repertoire holds approximately 76,000 distinct CDR3 sequences, around 3.4% seen once, with around 4.9% in the top ten. There are 12 residues in the CDR3. V lost 9 bases to trimming and J lost 6 bases, with 15 bases between them. Germline-derived CDR1 and CDR2 are LNHDA and SQIVND (reference sequence). This clonotype was counted ten times or more. The sequenced sample was PBMCs. This receptor was identified in a human donor in good health (CMV status not recorded). Some clones in this sample may be carry-over from other donors' samples. The chain carries TRBV19 and TRBJ2-7; the D gene is possibly TRBD1 (5 bases). As DNA, the CDR3 is TGTGCCAGAACCAGGGTATCTCGCGAGCAGTACTTC. Amino acid sequence: CARTRVSREQYF.